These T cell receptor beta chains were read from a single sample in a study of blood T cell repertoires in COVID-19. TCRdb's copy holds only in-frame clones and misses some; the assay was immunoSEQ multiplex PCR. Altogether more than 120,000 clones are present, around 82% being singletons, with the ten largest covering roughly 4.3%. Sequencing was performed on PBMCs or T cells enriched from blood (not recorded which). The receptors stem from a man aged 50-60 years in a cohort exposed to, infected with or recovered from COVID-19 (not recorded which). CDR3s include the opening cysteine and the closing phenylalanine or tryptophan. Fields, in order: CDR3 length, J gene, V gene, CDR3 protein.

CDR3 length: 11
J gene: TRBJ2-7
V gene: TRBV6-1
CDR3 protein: CASSELYEQYF

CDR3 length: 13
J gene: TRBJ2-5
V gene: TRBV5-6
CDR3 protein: CASRARGQETQYF

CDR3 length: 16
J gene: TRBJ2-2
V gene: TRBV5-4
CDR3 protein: CASSEGQGANTGELFF

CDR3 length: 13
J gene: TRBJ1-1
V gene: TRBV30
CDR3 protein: CAWGYRRNTEAFF

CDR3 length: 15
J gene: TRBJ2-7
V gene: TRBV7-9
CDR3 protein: CASSPLAGVPYEQYF

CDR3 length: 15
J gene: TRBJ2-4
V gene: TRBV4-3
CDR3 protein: CASSLGTFSENIQYF

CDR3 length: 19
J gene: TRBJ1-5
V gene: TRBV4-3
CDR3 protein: CASSQDQDRDPYSNQPQHF

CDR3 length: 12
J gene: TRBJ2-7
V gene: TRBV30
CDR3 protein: CAWSTSFYEQYF

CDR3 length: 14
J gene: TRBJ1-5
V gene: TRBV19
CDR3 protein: CASSIGLSNQPQHF

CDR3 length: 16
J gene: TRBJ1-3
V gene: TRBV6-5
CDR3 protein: CASSYLPQGSGNTIYF

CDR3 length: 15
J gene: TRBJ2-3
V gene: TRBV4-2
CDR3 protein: CASSGTGGDLDTQYF

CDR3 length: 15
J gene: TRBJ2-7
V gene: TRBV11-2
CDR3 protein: CASSLEGTGVYEQYF

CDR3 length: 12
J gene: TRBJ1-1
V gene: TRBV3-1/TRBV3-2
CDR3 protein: CASSQAGVEAFF

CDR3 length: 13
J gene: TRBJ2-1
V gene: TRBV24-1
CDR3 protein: CATGGGPYNEQFF

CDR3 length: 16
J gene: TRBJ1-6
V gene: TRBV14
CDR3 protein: CASSPFRAARGSPLHF

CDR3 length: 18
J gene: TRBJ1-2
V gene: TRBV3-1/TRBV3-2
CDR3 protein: CASSQALPQGKEGYGYTF

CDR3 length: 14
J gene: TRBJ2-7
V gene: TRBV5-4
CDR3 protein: CASSSSSGYYEQYF

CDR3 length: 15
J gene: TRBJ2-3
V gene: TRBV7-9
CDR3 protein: CASSPRDRVPDTQYF

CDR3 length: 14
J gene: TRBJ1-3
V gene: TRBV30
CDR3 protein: CAWSLAGSGNTIYF

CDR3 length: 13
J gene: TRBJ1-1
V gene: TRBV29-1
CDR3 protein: CSAETGWATEAFF

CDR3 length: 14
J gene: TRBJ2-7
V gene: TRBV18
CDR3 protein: CASSLNGLYYEQYF

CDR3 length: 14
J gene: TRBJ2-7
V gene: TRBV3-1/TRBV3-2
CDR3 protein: CASSQGTSGGKQYF

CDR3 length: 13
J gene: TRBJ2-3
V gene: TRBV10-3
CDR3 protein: CAITATSTDTQYF

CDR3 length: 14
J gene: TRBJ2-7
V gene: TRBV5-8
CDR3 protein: CASRVTGGSYEQYF

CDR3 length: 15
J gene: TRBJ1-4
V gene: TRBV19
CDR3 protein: CASSIGGTGEEKLFF

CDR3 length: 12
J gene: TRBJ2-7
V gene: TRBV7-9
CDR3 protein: CASSLGYSEQYF

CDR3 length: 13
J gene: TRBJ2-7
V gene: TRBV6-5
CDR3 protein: CASSLAGAYEQYF

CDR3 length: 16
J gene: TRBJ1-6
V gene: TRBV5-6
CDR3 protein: CASSSTGTGGPRPLHF